Listed below are T cell receptor beta chains from one sample, sequenced in a study of blood T cells in healthy people across ages. TCRdb redid the calling of the 5' RACE reads with MiXCR, one entry per CDR3 protein. This sample yields around 520,000 distinct CDR3 sequences, of which approximately 26% are seen a single time; 3.6% belongs to the top ten. These data also formed part of another study, on T cells of mothers and their children.

Material for sequencing was blood. The source is a boy aged 2 to 10 in good health. Both conserved end residues are part of each CDR3.

CDR3 length: 15
V gene: TRBV4-3
J gene: TRBJ2-5
CDR3 protein: CASSQIGLGEETQYF

CDR3 length: 15
V gene: TRBV11-2
J gene: TRBJ1-2
CDR3 protein: CASSPIGQGAYGYTF

CDR3 length: 16
V gene: TRBV5-1
J gene: TRBJ2-3
CDR3 protein: CASSLPTDTSTDTQYF

CDR3 length: 16
V gene: TRBV3-1
J gene: TRBJ2-3
CDR3 protein: CASSQRAFHRGDTQYF

CDR3 length: 14
V gene: TRBV10-3
J gene: TRBJ1-2
CDR3 protein: CAISGLGGPGGYTF

CDR3 length: 13
V gene: TRBV29-1
J gene: TRBJ2-7
CDR3 protein: CSVRTGFGYEQYF

CDR3 length: 13
V gene: TRBV6-2/TRBV6-3
J gene: TRBJ2-7
CDR3 protein: CASSYGYTYEQYF

CDR3 length: 14
V gene: TRBV7-9
J gene: TRBJ2-7
CDR3 protein: CASSRWDSSYVQYF

CDR3 length: 12
V gene: TRBV13
J gene: TRBJ1-2
CDR3 protein: CASSSGSYGYTF

CDR3 length: 13
V gene: TRBV20-1
J gene: TRBJ2-5
CDR3 protein: CSASSGSQETQYF

CDR3 length: 13
V gene: TRBV20-1
J gene: TRBJ2-3
CDR3 protein: CSGKGLAADTQYF

CDR3 length: 17
V gene: TRBV7-8
J gene: TRBJ2-5
CDR3 protein: CASSLPLAGSPRGAQYF

CDR3 length: 14
V gene: TRBV3-1
J gene: TRBJ2-1
CDR3 protein: CASSQGRGQNEQFF

CDR3 length: 14
V gene: TRBV28
J gene: TRBJ2-5
CDR3 protein: CAGSLGQYQETQYF

CDR3 length: 15
V gene: TRBV18
J gene: TRBJ2-5
CDR3 protein: CASSPLRTGGETQYF

CDR3 length: 13
V gene: TRBV5-1
J gene: TRBJ2-3
CDR3 protein: CASSPQTGDTQYF

CDR3 length: 12
V gene: TRBV7-9
J gene: TRBJ2-4
CDR3 protein: CASSLEGGIQYF

CDR3 length: 14
V gene: TRBV9
J gene: TRBJ2-2
CDR3 protein: CASSVGAETGELFF

CDR3 length: 15
V gene: TRBV5-5
J gene: TRBJ1-4
CDR3 protein: CASSLGAGFFERLFF

CDR3 length: 13
V gene: TRBV4-3
J gene: TRBJ2-7
CDR3 protein: CASSLGLVNEQYF

CDR3 length: 18
V gene: TRBV14
J gene: TRBJ2-5
CDR3 protein: CASSHPSGTSQDQETQYF

CDR3 length: 18
V gene: TRBV5-1
J gene: -
CDR3 protein: CASSSGLAGDIEQETQYF

CDR3 length: 12
V gene: TRBV12-3/TRBV12-4
J gene: TRBJ1-3
CDR3 protein: CASREPGNTIYF

CDR3 length: 17
V gene: TRBV20-1
J gene: TRBJ2-5
CDR3 protein: CSARPQTLGSVRETQYF

CDR3 length: 14
V gene: TRBV6-1
J gene: TRBJ1-1
CDR3 protein: CASSVGPENTEAFF

CDR3 length: 14
V gene: TRBV15
J gene: TRBJ2-3
CDR3 protein: CATVLRDNTDTQYF

CDR3 length: 14
V gene: TRBV27
J gene: TRBJ2-5
CDR3 protein: CASASGSGRGAQYF

CDR3 length: 12
V gene: TRBV13
J gene: TRBJ2-5
CDR3 protein: CASSFREETQYF

CDR3 length: 13
V gene: TRBV7-8
J gene: TRBJ2-7
CDR3 protein: CASSFLGRGEQYF

CDR3 length: 14
V gene: TRBV15
J gene: TRBJ1-1
CDR3 protein: CATSRDYMNTEAFF

CDR3 length: 15
V gene: TRBV12-3/TRBV12-4
J gene: TRBJ1-1
CDR3 protein: CASSLGGRGDTEAFF

CDR3 length: 15
V gene: TRBV6-2/TRBV6-3
J gene: TRBJ2-2
CDR3 protein: CASSRLALLYGELFF

CDR3 length: 16
V gene: TRBV7-9
J gene: TRBJ2-5
CDR3 protein: CASSLAHGTSGSGLYF

CDR3 length: 14
V gene: TRBV7-8
J gene: TRBJ1-1
CDR3 protein: CASSRQDKNTEAFF

CDR3 length: 14
V gene: TRBV7-3
J gene: TRBJ2-3
CDR3 protein: CASSLNGGKDTQYF

CDR3 length: 15
V gene: TRBV10-3
J gene: TRBJ2-5
CDR3 protein: CAAGGGSGPQETQYF

CDR3 length: 12
V gene: TRBV7-2
J gene: TRBJ2-3
CDR3 protein: CASSSRRGTQYF

CDR3 length: 13
V gene: TRBV2
J gene: TRBJ2-7
CDR3 protein: CASTAEKGNEQYF

CDR3 length: 14
V gene: TRBV30
J gene: TRBJ2-7
CDR3 protein: CAWNLLGDSYEQYF

CDR3 length: 13
V gene: TRBV29-1
J gene: TRBJ1-2
CDR3 protein: CSVSQGLNYGYTF

CDR3 length: 13
V gene: TRBV29-1
J gene: TRBJ2-7
CDR3 protein: CSVRTSSTYEQYF

CDR3 length: 14
V gene: TRBV3-1
J gene: -
CDR3 protein: CASSRSGTSGEQFF

CDR3 length: 15
V gene: TRBV6-6
J gene: TRBJ1-2
CDR3 protein: CASSEARLANYGYTF

CDR3 length: 14
V gene: TRBV6-1
J gene: TRBJ1-4
CDR3 protein: CASSERMIGEKLFF

CDR3 length: 13
V gene: TRBV29-1
J gene: TRBJ1-2
CDR3 protein: CSVTQGGIEGYTF

CDR3 length: 13
V gene: TRBV3-1
J gene: TRBJ2-3
CDR3 protein: CASSQGPPDTQYF

CDR3 length: 11
V gene: TRBV14
J gene: TRBJ2-3
CDR3 protein: CASSQGFAQYF

CDR3 length: 14
V gene: TRBV5-1
J gene: TRBJ2-2
CDR3 protein: CASSLGQETGELFF

CDR3 length: 16
V gene: TRBV3-1
J gene: TRBJ2-1
CDR3 protein: CASTRRASGGRGEQFF

CDR3 length: 11
V gene: TRBV2
J gene: TRBJ1-2
CDR3 protein: CASSATLGYTF

CDR3 length: 13
V gene: TRBV29-1
J gene: TRBJ2-2
CDR3 protein: CSAGTSGTGELFF

CDR3 length: 14
V gene: TRBV11-2
J gene: TRBJ2-5
CDR3 protein: CASSSAKGAQLKFF

CDR3 length: 18
V gene: TRBV2
J gene: TRBJ1-5
CDR3 protein: CASRGGIYVGVTTQPQHF

CDR3 length: 15
V gene: TRBV7-2
J gene: TRBJ2-2
CDR3 protein: CASSYGLTNTGELFF

CDR3 length: 12
V gene: TRBV5-5
J gene: TRBJ2-5
CDR3 protein: CASSLNYETQYF

CDR3 length: 14
V gene: TRBV7-9
J gene: TRBJ2-1
CDR3 protein: CASSSQGAHNEQFF

CDR3 length: 15
V gene: TRBV19
J gene: TRBJ2-5
CDR3 protein: CASSSGTSDQETQYF

CDR3 length: 15
V gene: TRBV6-5
J gene: TRBJ2-1
CDR3 protein: CASTRLAGGGNEQFF

CDR3 length: 16
V gene: TRBV20-1
J gene: TRBJ2-1
CDR3 protein: CSATDQLAGVTNEQFF